This T cell receptor beta chain was found in a study of graft-versus-host responses after intestinal transplantation. Study as a whole: Multivisceral, liver-intestinal, or isolated intestinal transplants were given to recipients.

The CDR3 has 14 amino acids. V lost 7 bases to trimming and J lost 8 bases; unmatched junction nucleotides: 13. CDR1 is MNHNS, CDR2 SASEGT, per germline. The repertoire was sequenced with immunoSEQ multiplex PCR; TCRdb's copy has only in-frame clones and lacks some. The sample has over 85,000 clones, over 85% seen once. Regarding this clone: Its antigen is unidentified.

The starting material was unstimulated CD8+ T cells sorted from spleen or lymph node cells, obtained before intestinal transplant. The receptor's source is a human donor who received an intestinal transplant. The rearrangement uses TRBV6-1 and TRBJ1-2; 7 nucleotides align to TRBD1. The CDR3 bases are TGTGCCAGCACGGTAAACCGGGACAGCAAGGGCTACACCTTC. This sequence encodes CASTVNRDSKGYTF.